The 30 T cell receptor beta chains in this list originate from one sample, sequenced in a study of OX40 agonist ivuxolimab in advanced cancers. Data came from immunoSEQ multiplex PCR; TCRdb stores just in-frame clones and leaves some out. Of around 80,000 clones listed, roughly 85% are singletons. The source was CD4+ or CD8+ T cells sorted from blood, collected in a trial of the OX40 agonist ivuxolimab. Source of these receptors: an adult with an advanced solid tumor such as melanoma, head and neck, liver or kidney cancer.

The gene calls are TRBV5-1 and TRBJ1-4; 9 nucleotides agree with TRBD1. The CDR3 sequence is 15 residues long. The V gene's germline CDR1 is SGHRS and CDR2 YFSETQ. V gave up 0 bases and J gave up 6 bases; unmatched junction bases: 3. This CDR3 reads CASSLADRGDEKLFF. As DNA, the CDR3 is TGCGCCAGCAGCTTGGCCGACAGGGGGGATGAAAAACTGTTTTTT.

The chain uses TRBV5-1 and TRBJ1-2; 7 bases are a match to TRBD1. Trimming cost V 5 bases and J 7 bases; bases outside gene matches: 20. The CDR3 is made up of 17 amino acids. CDR1 SGHRS and CDR2 YFSETQ come from the germline V gene. The DNA of the CDR3 is TGCGCCAGCAGGGACATCGACATTGACAGGGTTCGGGGTGGCTACACCTTC. Translation: CASRDIDIDRVRGGYTF.

The chain couples TRBV6-4 to TRBJ2-3, with D hard to call. This CDR3 spans 16 amino acids. Trimming left V 4 bases short and J 0 bases short, with 14 bases between. Germline CDR1 is MRHNA and CDR2 is SNTAGT. The CDR3 spells CASSGLTGDSTDTQYF. In DNA form, the CDR3 reads TGTGCCAGCAGTGGTTTAACCGGAGACAGCACAGATACGCAGTATTTT.

V is TRBV19 and J is TRBJ1-4; D might be TRBD1 (5 bases). Trimming stripped 6 bases from V and 3 bases from J, with 14 bases between. The CDR3 runs 15 residues. Germline V gene sequence: CDR1 LNHDA, CDR2 SQIVND (reference sequence). This chain's CDR3 is CASSSRRGPNEKLFF. Here the CDR3 DNA reads TGTGCCAGTAGCTCCCGCCGGGGACCTAATGAAAAACTGTTTTTT.

The chain recombines TRBV6-1 with TRBJ1-1; D possibly corresponds to TRBD1 (6 bases). The CDR3 extends over 15 amino acids. V lost 4 bases, J lost 1 base, and 13 bases lay in between. Per the germline V gene, CDR1 is MNHNS and CDR2 is SASEGT. CDR3 amino acids: CASSVGGLQNTEAFF. The CDR3 DNA sequence: TGTGCCAGCAGTGTAGGGGGGCTTCAGAACACTGAAGCTTTCTTT.

The chain combines TRBV5-4 with TRBJ2-1; D perhaps matches TRBD1 (6 bases). Germline-derived CDR1 and CDR2 are SGHNT and YYREEE (reference sequence). V was clipped by 1 base and J by 0 bases, with 11 bases between them. This CDR3 spans 16 amino acids. The CDR3 DNA reads TGTGCCAGCAGCTTGAGCCAGGGGTACTCCTACAATGAGCAGTTCTTC. Amino acid sequence: CASSLSQGYSYNEQFF. Based on the CDR3 plus reference TRBV5-4 and TRBJ2-1, the full variable domain is ETGVTQSPTHLIKTRGQQVTLRCSSQSGHNTVSWYQQALGQGPQFIFQYYREEENGRGNFPPRFSGLQFPNYSSELNVNALELDDSALYLCASSLSQGYSYNEQFFGPGTRLTVL.

The chain recombines TRBV12-5 with TRBJ2-7; D ambiguous. V gave up 0 bases and J gave up 0 bases, with 3 bases separating them. Germline-derived CDR1 and CDR2 are LGHNT and FRNRAP. This CDR3 spans 13 amino acids. This CDR3 is CASGLVSSYEQYF. For the CDR3, the DNA is TGTGCTAGTGGTTTGGTTAGCTCCTACGAGCAGTACTTC.

The chain employs TRBV25-1 and TRBJ1-1; 9 bases line up with TRBD1. V lost 0 bases, J lost 1 base, and 6 bases stayed unmatched. The CDR3 has 17 residues. The V gene's germline CDR1 is MGHDK and CDR2 SYGVNS. In nucleotides, the CDR3 is TGTGCCAGCAGTGAATATGATGGGGGACAGGGGAACACTGAAGCTTTCTTT. Its translation: CASSEYDGGQGNTEAFF.

The rearrangement joins TRBV7-2 to TRBJ1-1; 7 nucleotides match TRBD1. J gave up 7 bases and V 3 bases, and 11 bases lay outside the gene matches. The CDR3 length is 15 residues. Germline V gene lookup returns CDR1 SGHTA and CDR2 FQGNSA. Written as DNA, the CDR3 is TGTGCCAGCAGCTTCTCCGGGACAGTAAGGGATGAAGCTTTCTTT. Its protein is CASSFSGTVRDEAFF.

This clone was seen only a few times. The chain carries TRBV6-4 and TRBJ2-2; 9 nucleotides align to TRBD1. This CDR3 is 15 amino acids long. The V segment lost 3 bases and the J segment 5 bases; nucleotides outside the gene matches: 4. Germline V CDR1 and CDR2: MRHNA, SNTAGT. CDR3 region: CASSETGGRTGELFF. CDR3 bases: TGTGCCAGCAGTGAGACAGGGGGGCGAACCGGGGAGCTGTTTTTT.

The chain is built from TRBV6-5 and TRBJ2-7, with TRBD1 matching over 7 bases. Germline lookup yields CDR1 MNHEY and CDR2 SVGAGI. V was clipped by 7 bases and J by 2 bases; unmatched bases: 8. The CDR3 runs to 14 residues. CDR3 residues: CASTASQGAYEQYF. CDR3 in DNA: TGTGCCAGCACTGCCTCTCAGGGGGCCTACGAGCAGTACTTC.

The gene calls are TRBV6-5 and TRBJ1-2; possibly TRBD1 for D (6 bases). Between the trimmed V and J ends, which lost 7 bases and 8 bases, there was a span of 14 bases. Germline loops: CDR1 MNHEY, CDR2 SVGAGI. The CDR3 totals 12 residues. CDR3 nucleotides: TGTGCCAGCACCGGGGGGCCGTCGGGCTACACCTTC. Translation: CASTGGPSGYTF.

The V gene is TRBV2, the J gene TRBJ2-7; D is unresolved. Germline CDR1 reads SNHLY; CDR2 reads FYNNEI. The CDR3 sequence is 12 residues long. With 1 base removed from V and 2 bases from J, the gap between germline ends came to 3 bases. The CDR3 coding sequence is TGTGCCAGCAGTGAAGAGCCCTACGAGCAGTACTTC. Amino acid sequence: CASSEEPYEQYF.

The chain carries TRBV6-4 and TRBJ2-3; no reliable D call. Trimming cost V 8 bases and J 1 base, with 4 bases left between them. The CDR3 consists of 11 residues. Germline V gene data show CDR1 as MRHNA and CDR2 as SNTAGT. In nucleotides, the CDR3 is TGTGCCAGCGGTCGCACAGATACGCAGTATTTT. This encodes CASGRTDTQYF.

This chain uses TRBV7-2 with TRBJ1-1; 9 nucleotides agree with TRBD1. Germline assignment: CDR1 SGHTA and CDR2 FQGNSA. CDR3 length equals 14 residues. J lost 1 base, V lost 5 bases, and 2 bases had no gene match. The CDR3 protein is CASSTTGGNTEAFF. For the CDR3, the DNA is TGTGCCAGCAGCACGACAGGGGGGAACACTGAAGCTTTCTTT.

The chain is built from TRBV9 and TRBJ1-2; 7 bases fit TRBD1. V was clipped by 4 bases and J by 8 bases; unmatched bases: 8. The CDR3 extends over 13 amino acids. Germline V gene data show CDR1 as SGDLS and CDR2 as YYNGEE. CDR3 amino acids: CASSPRGRQGYTF. The CDR3, as DNA: TGTGCCAGCAGCCCAAGGGGGCGCCAAGGCTACACCTTC.

The CDR3 DNA sequence: TGTGCCAGCCAAGTTATTAGCCGTGCTAATGAGCAGTTCTTC. Its protein product is CASQVISRANEQFF. The rearrangement links TRBV6-1 to TRBJ2-1; no definite D call. The CDR3 is made up of 14 amino acids. Germline assignment: CDR1 MNHNS and CDR2 SASEGT. V shed 8 bases and J shed 7 bases, with 18 bases lying between them.

This chain links TRBV11-3 with TRBJ1-1; TRBD1 matches 7 bases. The CDR3 is 15 amino acids. Germline assignment: CDR1 SGHNT and CDR2 YENEEA. The ends lost 3 bases at V and 5 bases at J; junction bases unmatched: 9. CDR3 sequence: CASSFNRGGGTEAFF. CDR3 nucleotide sequence: TGTGCCAGCAGCTTTAACAGGGGAGGGGGAACTGAAGCTTTCTTT.

The chain links TRBV5-8 to TRBJ1-1; no firm D call. There are 14 residues in the CDR3. Germline CDR1 is SGHTS and CDR2 is YDEGEE. Trimming shortened V by 5 bases and J by 7 bases, and 18 bases separated the two germline ends. In DNA, the CDR3 is TGTGCCAGCAGTCGGGCGGAGGGTTGGAGTGAAGCTTTCTTT. It is translated as CASSRAEGWSEAFF.

The rearrangement joins TRBV7-6 to TRBJ2-5; weak D call: TRBD1 (7 bases). V lost 2 bases and J 6 bases, leaving 16 bases between the germline ends. From germline, CDR1 is SGHVS and CDR2 FNYEAQ. The CDR3 covers 15 residues. The CDR3 region has the DNA TGTGCCAGCAGCTTACTTTCAGGGGGAGGAAAGACCCAGTACTTC. Translation: CASSLLSGGGKTQYF.

This chain links TRBV15 with TRBJ2-1; possibly TRBD1 for D (5 bases). In germline, CDR1 is LNHNV, CDR2 YYDKDF (reference sequence). V lost 1 base to trimming and J lost 4 bases, with 5 bases between them. This CDR3 is 13 amino acids long. The CDR3 region is CATSRGQYNEQFF. The CDR3 bases are TGTGCCACCAGCAGAGGACAGTACAATGAGCAGTTCTTC.

This clone appeared once. Here the CDR3 DNA reads TGTGCCAGCAGCTTAGTCGGGACAGGGACGGGAGCTGGAAACACCATATATTTT. As protein: CASSLVGTGTGAGNTIYF. The chain has TRBV11-2 and TRBJ1-3; TRBD1 agrees at 9 bases. With 1 base clipped from V and 2 bases from J, the junction kept 9 bases outside the gene matches. CDR3 size: 18 residues. The germline gives CDR1 SGHAT, CDR2 FQNNGV.

The chain is built from TRBV25-1 and TRBJ2-5; TRBD1 matches at 12 bases. V lost 3 bases and J lost 5; bases outside the gene matches: 4. CDR1 is MGHDK and CDR2 is SYGVNS in the germline V gene. There are 15 residues in the CDR3. The CDR3 is CASSEGQGAVETQYF. The CDR3 DNA sequence: TGTGCCAGCAGTGAGGGACAGGGGGCTGTGGAGACCCAGTACTTC.

This clone was detected a few times. The chain links TRBV11-3 to TRBJ2-1, with no clear D. This CDR3 is 14 amino acids long. Germline CDR1 and CDR2: SGHNT and YENEEA. V dropped 2 bases and J dropped 5 bases, with 10 bases sitting between them. CDR3 in DNA: TGTGCCAGCAGCTTACGGGCCTACGACAATGAGCAGTTCTTC. Translation gives CASSLRAYDNEQFF.

The V and J genes are TRBV27 and TRBJ2-7; 9 nucleotides match TRBD2. This CDR3 has 15 residues. J lost 1 base, V lost 5 bases, and 6 bases had no gene match. CDR1 is MNHEY, CDR2 SMNVEV, per germline (reference sequence). The CDR3 loop reads CASSLAGLGSYEQYF. CDR3 nucleotides: TGTGCCAGCAGTCTAGCGGGATTAGGATCCTACGAGCAGTACTTC.

This chain links TRBV30 with TRBJ1-5; D unclear. The germline V gene has CDR1 GTSNPN and CDR2 SVGIG (reference sequence). The ends were cut back, 4 bases at V and 2 bases at J, with 9 bases in the middle. The CDR3 sequence is 13 residues long. CDR3 DNA sequence: TGTGCCTGGACCTCAGGAGGCAATCAGCCCCAGCATTTT. As protein: CAWTSGGNQPQHF.

The chain joins TRBV4-3 to TRBJ2-7; D could derive from TRBD1 or TRBD2 (5 bases each). The germline CDR1 and CDR2 sequences are LGHNA and YSLEER. The V and J ends lost 0 bases and 3 bases respectively, with 9 bases between them. This CDR3 has 14 residues. The CDR3 is CASSQDRGRYEQYF. For the CDR3, the DNA is TGCGCCAGCAGCCAAGATCGGGGCCGCTACGAGCAGTACTTC.

V gene TRBV2 combines with J gene TRBJ1-2, with 12 bases fitting TRBD1. Trimming removed 8 bases from V and 4 bases from J; junction bases left unmatched: 8. There are 15 residues in the CDR3. Germline V lookup: CDR1 SNHLY, CDR2 FYNNEI. This CDR3 is CASLGTGGGGYGYTF. DNA for the CDR3: TGTGCCAGCTTGGGGACAGGGGGCGGAGGCTATGGCTACACCTTC.

The chain recombines TRBV30 with TRBJ1-1; unclear D gene. The ends were cut back, 2 bases at V and 2 bases at J, with 9 bases in the middle. CDR3 length: 13 amino acids. From germline, CDR1 is GTSNPN and CDR2 SVGIG (reference sequence). In DNA, the CDR3 is TGTGCCTGGAGTTTTCGGCAAAACACTGAAGCTTTCTTT. It codes for CAWSFRQNTEAFF.

The chain links TRBV11-2 to TRBJ2-7; 8 bases align to TRBD2. CDR1 SGHAT and CDR2 FQNNGV come from the germline V gene. The CDR3 spans 14 residues. The ends lost 5 bases at V and 5 bases at J; junction bases unmatched: 8. CDR3 bases: TGTGCCAGCAGCCGGGGGGGGAAGGCCAACGAGCAGTACTTC. Amino acids: CASSRGGKANEQYF.